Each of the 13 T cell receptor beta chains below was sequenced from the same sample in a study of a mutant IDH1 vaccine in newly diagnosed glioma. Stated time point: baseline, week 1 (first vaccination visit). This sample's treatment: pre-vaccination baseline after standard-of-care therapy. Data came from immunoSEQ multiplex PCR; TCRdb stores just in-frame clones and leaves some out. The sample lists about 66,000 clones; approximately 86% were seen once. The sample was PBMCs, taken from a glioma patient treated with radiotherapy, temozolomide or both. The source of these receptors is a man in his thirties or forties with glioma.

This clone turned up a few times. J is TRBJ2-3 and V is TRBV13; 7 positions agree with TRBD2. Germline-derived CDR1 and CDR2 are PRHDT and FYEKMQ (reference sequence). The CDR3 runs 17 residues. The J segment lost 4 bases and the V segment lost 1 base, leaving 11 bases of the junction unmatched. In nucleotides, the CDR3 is TGTGCCAGCAGCTTAGCGGGGCAGCGGGGATTAGCAGATACGCAGTATTTT. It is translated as CASSLAGQRGLADTQYF. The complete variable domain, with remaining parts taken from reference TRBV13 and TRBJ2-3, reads AAGVIQSPRHLIKEKRETATLKCYPIPRHDTVYWYQQGPGQDPQFLISFYEKMQSDKGSIPDRFSAQQFSDYHSELNMSSLELGDSALYFCASSLAGQRGLADTQYFGPGTRLTVL.

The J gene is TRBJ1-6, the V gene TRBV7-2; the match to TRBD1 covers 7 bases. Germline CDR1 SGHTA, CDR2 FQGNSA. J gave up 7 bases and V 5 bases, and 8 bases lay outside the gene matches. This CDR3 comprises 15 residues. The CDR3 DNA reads TGTGCCAGCAGCGGCCGGGACAGAGAGAATTCACCCCTCCACTTT. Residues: CASSGRDRENSPLHF.

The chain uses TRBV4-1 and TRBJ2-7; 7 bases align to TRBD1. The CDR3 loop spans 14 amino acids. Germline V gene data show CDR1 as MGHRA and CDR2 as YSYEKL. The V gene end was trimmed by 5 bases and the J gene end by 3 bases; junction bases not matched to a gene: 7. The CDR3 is CASSGTTGRYEQYF. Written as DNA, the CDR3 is TGCGCCAGCAGCGGGACGACAGGGCGCTACGAGCAGTACTTC.

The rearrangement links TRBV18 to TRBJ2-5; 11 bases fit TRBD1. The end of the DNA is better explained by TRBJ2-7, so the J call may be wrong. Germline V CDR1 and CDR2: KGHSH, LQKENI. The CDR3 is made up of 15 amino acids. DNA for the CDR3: TGTGCCAGCTCACTGGACAGGGGGCCCTCCTACGAGCAGTACTTC. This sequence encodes CASSLDRGPSYEQYF.

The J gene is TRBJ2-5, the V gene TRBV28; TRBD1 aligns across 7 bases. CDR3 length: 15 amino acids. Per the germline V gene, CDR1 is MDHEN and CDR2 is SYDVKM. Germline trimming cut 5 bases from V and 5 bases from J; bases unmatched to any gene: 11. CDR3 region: CASSSPAGGSETQYF. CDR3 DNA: TGTGCCAGCAGTAGTCCGGCAGGGGGATCGGAGACCCAGTACTTC. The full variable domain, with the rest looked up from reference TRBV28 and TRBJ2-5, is DVKVTQSSRYLVKRTGEKVFLECVQDMDHENMFWYRQDPGLGLRLIYFSYDVKMKEKGDIPEGYSVSREKKERFSLILESASTNQTSMYLCASSSPAGGSETQYFGPGTRLLVL.

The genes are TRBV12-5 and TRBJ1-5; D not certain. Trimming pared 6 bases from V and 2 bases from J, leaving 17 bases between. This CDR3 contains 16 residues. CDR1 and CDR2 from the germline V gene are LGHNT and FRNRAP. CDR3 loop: CASGSFGRVGNQPQHF. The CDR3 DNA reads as TGTGCTAGTGGGTCCTTCGGAAGGGTGGGCAATCAGCCCCAGCATTTT.

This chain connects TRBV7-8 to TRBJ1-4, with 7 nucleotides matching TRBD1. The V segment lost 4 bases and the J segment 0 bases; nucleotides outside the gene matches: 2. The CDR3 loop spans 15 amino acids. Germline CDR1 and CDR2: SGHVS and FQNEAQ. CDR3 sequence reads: CASSSGQTTNEKLFF. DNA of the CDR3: TGTGCCAGCAGCTCGGGACAGACAACTAATGAAAAACTGTTTTTT.

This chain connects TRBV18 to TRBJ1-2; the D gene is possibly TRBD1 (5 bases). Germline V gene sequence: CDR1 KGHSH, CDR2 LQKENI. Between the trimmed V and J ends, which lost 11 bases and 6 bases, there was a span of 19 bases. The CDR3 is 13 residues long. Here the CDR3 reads CAVGQEGYDGYTF. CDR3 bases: TGTGCCGTTGGACAAGAGGGGTATGATGGCTACACCTTC.

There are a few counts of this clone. Here the CDR3 reads CAWSAGGNQPQHF. The CDR3 region has the DNA TGTGCCTGGAGTGCCGGGGGCAATCAGCCCCAGCATTTT. This chain joins TRBV30 and TRBJ1-5, with D unresolved. Germline loops: CDR1 GTSNPN, CDR2 SVGIG (reference sequence). Trimming took off 1 base at V and 2 bases at J, with 6 bases between the two ends. The CDR3 runs 13 residues.

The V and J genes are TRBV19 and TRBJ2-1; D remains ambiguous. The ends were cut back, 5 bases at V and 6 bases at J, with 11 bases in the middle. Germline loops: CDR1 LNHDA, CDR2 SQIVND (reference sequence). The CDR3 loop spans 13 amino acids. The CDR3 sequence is CASSWQESNEQFF. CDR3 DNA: TGTGCCAGTAGTTGGCAGGAAAGCAATGAGCAGTTCTTC.

CDR3: CSVEGWTENIQYF. The CDR3 coding sequence is TGCAGCGTTGAAGGTTGGACGGAAAACATTCAGTACTTC. The chain has TRBV29-1 and TRBJ2-4; no reliable D call. Germline V CDR1 and CDR2: SQVTM, ANQGSEA. V was clipped by 1 base and J by 5 bases, with 9 bases between them. This CDR3 comprises 13 residues.

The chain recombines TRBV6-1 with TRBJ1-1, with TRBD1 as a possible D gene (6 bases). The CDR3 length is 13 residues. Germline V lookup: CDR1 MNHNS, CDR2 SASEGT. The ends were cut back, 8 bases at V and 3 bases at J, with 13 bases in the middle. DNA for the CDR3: TGTGCCAGCCGTTTAAGACAGGACACTGAAGCTTTCTTT. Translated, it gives CASRLRQDTEAFF.

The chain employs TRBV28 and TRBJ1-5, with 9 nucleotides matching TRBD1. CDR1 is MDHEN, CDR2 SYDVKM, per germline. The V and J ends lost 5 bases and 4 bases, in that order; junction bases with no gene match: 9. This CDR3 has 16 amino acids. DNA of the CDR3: TGTGCCAGCAGTCGCCAGGACAGGGGAGGGAATCAGCCCCAGCATTTT. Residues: CASSRQDRGGNQPQHF.